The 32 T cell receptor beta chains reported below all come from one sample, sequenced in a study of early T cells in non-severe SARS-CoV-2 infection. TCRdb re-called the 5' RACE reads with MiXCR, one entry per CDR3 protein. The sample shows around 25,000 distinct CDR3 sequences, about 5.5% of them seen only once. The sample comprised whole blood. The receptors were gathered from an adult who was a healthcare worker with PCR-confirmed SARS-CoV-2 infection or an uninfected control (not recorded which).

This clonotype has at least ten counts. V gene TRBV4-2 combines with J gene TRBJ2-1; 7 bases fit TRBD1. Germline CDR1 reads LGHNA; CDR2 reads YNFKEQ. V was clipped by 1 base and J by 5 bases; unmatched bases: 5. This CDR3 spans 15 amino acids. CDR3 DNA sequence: TGTGCCAGCAGCCAAGGACAGGGACCCAACAATGAGCAGTTCTTC. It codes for CASSQGQGPNNEQFF.

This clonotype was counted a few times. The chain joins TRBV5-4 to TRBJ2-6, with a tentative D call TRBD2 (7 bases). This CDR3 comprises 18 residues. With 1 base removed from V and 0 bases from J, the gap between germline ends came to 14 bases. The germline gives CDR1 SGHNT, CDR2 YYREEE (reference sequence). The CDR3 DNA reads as TGTGCCAGCAGCTTGCGGGGGGCAGGGAGCTCTGGGGCCAACGTCCTGACTTTC. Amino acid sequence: CASSLRGAGSSGANVLTF.

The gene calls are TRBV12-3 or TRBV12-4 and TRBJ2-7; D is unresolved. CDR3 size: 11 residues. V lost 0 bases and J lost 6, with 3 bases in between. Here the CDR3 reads CASSLAVEQYF. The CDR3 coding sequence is TGTGCCAGCAGTTTAGCGGTCGAGCAGTACTTC.

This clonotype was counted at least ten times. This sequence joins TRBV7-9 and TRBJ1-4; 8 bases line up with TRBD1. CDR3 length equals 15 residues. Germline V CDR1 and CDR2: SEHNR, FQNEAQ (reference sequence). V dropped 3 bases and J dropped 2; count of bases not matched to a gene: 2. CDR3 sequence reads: CASSFRQGTNEKLFF. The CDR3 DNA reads TGTGCCAGCAGCTTTCGACAGGGGACTAATGAAAAACTGTTTTTT.

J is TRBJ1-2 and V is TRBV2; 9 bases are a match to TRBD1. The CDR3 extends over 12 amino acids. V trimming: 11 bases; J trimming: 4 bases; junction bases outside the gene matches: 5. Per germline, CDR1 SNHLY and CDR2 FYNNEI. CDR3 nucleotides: TGTGCCGGCGAGACAGGGGGCTATGGCTACACCTTC. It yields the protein CAGETGGYGYTF.

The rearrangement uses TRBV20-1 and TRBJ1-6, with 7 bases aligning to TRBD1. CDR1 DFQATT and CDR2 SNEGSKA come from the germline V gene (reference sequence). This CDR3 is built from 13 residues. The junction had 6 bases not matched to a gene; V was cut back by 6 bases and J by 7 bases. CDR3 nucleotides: TGCAGTGCCCGCGACAGGGCAAATTCACCCCTCCACTTT. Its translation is CSARDRANSPLHF.

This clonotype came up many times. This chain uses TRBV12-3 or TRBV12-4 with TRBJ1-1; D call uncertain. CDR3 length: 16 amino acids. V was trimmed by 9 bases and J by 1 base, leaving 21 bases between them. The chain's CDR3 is CASSRGPTRSNTEAFF. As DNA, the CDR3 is TGTGCCAGTTCCCGAGGCCCGACTAGGTCGAACACTGAAGCTTTCTTT.

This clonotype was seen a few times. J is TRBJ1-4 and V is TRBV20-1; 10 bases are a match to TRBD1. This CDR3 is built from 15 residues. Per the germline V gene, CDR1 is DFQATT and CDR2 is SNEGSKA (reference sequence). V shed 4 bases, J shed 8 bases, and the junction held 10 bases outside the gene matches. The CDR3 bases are TGCAGTGCTACTAAAGGGACAGGGGCCCAGGAAAAACTGTTTTTT. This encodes CSATKGTGAQEKLFF.

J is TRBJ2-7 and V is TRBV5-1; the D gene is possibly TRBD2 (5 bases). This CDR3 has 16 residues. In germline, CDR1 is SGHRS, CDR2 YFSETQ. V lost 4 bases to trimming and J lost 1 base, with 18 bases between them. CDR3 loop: CASSPTRSGTSYEQYF. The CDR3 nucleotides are TGCGCCAGCAGCCCAACCCGGAGCGGTACTTCCTACGAGCAGTACTTC. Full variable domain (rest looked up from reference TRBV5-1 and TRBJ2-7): KAGVTQTPRYLIKTRGQQVTLSCSPISGHRSVSWYQQTPGQGLQFLFEYFSETQRNKGNFPGRFSGRQFSNSRSEMNVSTLELGDSALYLCASSPTRSGTSYEQYFGPGTRLTVT.

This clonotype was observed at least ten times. The CDR3 region is CASSLWDRGQDEQFF. The CDR3 nucleotides read TGTGCCAGCAGCTTATGGGACAGGGGTCAAGATGAGCAGTTCTTC. The chain joins TRBV7-2 to TRBJ2-1; 10 bases fit TRBD1. Germline CDR1 is SGHTA and CDR2 is FQGNSA. This CDR3 region has 15 residues. V lost 2 bases to trimming and J lost 8 bases; unmatched junction nucleotides: 6. Full variable domain (missing parts from reference TRBV7-2 and TRBJ2-1): GAGVSQSPSNKVTEKGKDVELRCDPISGHTALYWYRQSLGQGLEFLIYFQGNSAPDKSGLPSDRFSAERTGGSVSTLTIQRTQQEDSAVYLCASSLWDRGQDEQFFGPGTRLTVL.

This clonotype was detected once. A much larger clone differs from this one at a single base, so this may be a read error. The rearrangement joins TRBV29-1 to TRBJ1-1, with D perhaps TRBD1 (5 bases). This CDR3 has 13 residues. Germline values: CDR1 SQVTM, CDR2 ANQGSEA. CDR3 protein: CSVEVQANTKAFF. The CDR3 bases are TGCAGCGTTGAGGTACAGGCTAACACTAAAGCTTTCTTT.

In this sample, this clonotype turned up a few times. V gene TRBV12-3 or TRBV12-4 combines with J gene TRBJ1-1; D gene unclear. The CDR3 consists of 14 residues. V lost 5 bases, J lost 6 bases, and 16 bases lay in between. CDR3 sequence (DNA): TGTGCCAGCAGTGAGACGTTGGTAGGGTCTGAAGCTTTCTTT. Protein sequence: CASSETLVGSEAFF.

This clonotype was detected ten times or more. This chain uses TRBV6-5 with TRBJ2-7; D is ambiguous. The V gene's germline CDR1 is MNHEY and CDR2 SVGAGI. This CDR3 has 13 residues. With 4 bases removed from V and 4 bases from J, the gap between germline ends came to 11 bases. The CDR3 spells CASSLSGSYEQYF. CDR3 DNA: TGTGCCAGCAGTTTATCCGGGTCTTACGAGCAGTACTTC.

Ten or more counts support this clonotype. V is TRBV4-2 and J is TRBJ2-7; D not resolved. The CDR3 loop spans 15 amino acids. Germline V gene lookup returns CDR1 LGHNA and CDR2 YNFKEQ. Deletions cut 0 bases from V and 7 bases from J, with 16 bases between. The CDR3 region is CASSQDSSSTVEQYF. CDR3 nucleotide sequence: TGTGCCAGCAGCCAAGATTCGAGCTCCACCGTGGAGCAGTACTTC.

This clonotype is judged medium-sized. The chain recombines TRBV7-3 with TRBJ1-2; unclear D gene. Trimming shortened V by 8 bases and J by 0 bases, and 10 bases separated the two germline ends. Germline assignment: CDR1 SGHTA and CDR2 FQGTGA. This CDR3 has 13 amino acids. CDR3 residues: CASSEGTNYGYTF. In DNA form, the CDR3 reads TGTGCCAGCTCGGAGGGAACTAACTATGGCTACACCTTC.

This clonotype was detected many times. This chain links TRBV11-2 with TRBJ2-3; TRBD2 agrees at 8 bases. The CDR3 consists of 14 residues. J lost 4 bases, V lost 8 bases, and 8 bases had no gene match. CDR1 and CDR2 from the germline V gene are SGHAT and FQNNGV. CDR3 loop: CASASSSGPDTQYF. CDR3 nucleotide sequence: TGTGCCAGCGCTTCGTCTAGCGGGCCAGATACGCAGTATTTT.

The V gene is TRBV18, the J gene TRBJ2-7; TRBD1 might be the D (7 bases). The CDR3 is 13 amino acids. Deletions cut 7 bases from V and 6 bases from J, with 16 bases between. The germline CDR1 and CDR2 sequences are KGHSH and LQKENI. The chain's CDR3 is CASFPRGAPEQYF. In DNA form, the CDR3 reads TGTGCCAGCTTCCCCAGGGGGGCACCCGAGCAGTACTTC. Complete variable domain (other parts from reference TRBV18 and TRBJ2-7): NAGVMQNPRHLVRRRGQEARLRCSPMKGHSHVYWYRQLPEEGLKFMVYLQKENIIDESGMPKERFSAEFPKEGPSILRIQQVVRGDSAAYFCASFPRGAPEQYFGPGTRLTVT.

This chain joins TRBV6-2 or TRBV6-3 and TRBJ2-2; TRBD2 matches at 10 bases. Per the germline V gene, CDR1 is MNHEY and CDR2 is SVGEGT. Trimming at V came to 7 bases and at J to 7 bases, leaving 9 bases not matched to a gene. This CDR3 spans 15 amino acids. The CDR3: CASTGVAGGRGELFF. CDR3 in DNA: TGTGCCAGCACCGGCGTAGCGGGGGGACGCGGGGAGCTGTTTTTT.

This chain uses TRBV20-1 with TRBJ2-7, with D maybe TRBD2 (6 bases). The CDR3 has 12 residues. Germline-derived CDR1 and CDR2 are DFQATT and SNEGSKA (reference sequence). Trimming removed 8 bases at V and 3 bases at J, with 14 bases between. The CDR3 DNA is TGCAGTCCCCGGAGGGAGGTCTACGAGCAGTACTTC. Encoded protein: CSPRREVYEQYF.

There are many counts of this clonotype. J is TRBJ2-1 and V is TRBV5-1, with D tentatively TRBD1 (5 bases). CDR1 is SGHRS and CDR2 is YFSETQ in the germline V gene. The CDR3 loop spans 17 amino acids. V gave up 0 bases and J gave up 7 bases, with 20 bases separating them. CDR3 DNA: TGCGCCAGCAGCTTGGCCCCAGGGTATTACCCGAGGAATGAGCAGTTCTTC. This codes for CASSLAPGYYPRNEQFF.

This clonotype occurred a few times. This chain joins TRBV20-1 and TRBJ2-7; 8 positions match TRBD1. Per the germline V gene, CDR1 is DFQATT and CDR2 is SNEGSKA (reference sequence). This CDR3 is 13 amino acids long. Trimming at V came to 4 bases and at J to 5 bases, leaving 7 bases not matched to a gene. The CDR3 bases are TGCAGTGCTAAGCGACAGGGGCTTCACGAGCAGTACTTC. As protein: CSAKRQGLHEQYF.

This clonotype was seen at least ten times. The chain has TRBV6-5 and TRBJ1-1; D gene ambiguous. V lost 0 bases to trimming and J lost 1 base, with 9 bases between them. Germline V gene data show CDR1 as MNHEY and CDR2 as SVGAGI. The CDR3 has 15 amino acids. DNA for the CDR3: TGTGCCAGCAGTTACTCGGGCGGGCCGAACACTGAAGCTTTCTTT. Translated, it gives CASSYSGGPNTEAFF.

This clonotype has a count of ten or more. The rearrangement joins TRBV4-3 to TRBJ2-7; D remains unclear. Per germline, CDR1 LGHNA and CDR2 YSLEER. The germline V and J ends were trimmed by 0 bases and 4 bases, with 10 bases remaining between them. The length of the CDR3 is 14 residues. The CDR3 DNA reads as TGCGCCAGCAGCCAAGATACGTTCGGATACGAGCAGTACTTC. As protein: CASSQDTFGYEQYF.

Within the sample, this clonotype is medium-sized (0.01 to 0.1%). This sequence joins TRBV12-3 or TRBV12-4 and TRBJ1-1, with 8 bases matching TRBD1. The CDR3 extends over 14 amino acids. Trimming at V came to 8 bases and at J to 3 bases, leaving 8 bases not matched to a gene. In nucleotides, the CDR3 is TGTGCCAGCGCCACTCAGGGGGCTGACACTGAAGCTTTCTTT. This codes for CASATQGADTEAFF.

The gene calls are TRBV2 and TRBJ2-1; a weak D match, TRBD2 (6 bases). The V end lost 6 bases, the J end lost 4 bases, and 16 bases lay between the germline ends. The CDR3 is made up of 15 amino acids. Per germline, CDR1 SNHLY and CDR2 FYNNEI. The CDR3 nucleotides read TGTGCCAGCAGGCCCGGGACTCAACGGTACAATGAGCAGTTCTTC. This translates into CASRPGTQRYNEQFF.

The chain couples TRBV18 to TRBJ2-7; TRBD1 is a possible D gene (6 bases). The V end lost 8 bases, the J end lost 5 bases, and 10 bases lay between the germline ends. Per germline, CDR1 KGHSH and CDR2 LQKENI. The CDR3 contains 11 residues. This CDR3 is CASVYRDEQYF. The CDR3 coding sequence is TGTGCCAGCGTTTACAGGGACGAGCAGTACTTC.

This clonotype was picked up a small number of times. CDR3 sequence: CASSPWLAGGPTDTQYF. In DNA, the CDR3 is TGTGCCAGCAGCCCATGGCTAGCGGGGGGCCCCACAGATACGCAGTATTTT. The chain recombines TRBV4-2 with TRBJ2-3, with TRBD2 matching 11 bases. This CDR3 has 17 residues. J lost 2 bases, V lost 4 bases, and 8 bases had no gene match. Germline V gives CDR1 LGHNA, CDR2 YNFKEQ.

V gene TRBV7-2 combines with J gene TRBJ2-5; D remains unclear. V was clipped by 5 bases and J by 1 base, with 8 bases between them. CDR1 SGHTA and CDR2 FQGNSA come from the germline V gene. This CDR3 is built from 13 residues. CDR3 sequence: CASSGLSQETQYF. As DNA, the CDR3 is TGTGCCAGCAGCGGCCTATCCCAAGAGACCCAGTACTTC.

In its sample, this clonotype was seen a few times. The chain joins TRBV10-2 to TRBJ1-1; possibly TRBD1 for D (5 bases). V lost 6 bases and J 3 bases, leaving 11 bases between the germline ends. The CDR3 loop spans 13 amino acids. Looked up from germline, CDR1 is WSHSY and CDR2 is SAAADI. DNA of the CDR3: TGCGCCAGCAGCGTGGGGGGTTACACTGAAGCTTTCTTT. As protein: CASSVGGYTEAFF.

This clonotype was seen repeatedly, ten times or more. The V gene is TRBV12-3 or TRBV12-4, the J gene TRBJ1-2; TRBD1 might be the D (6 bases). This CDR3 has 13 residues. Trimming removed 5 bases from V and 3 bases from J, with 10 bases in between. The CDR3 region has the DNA TGTGCCAGCAGTACTAGGGGGGACTATGGCTACACCTTC. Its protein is CASSTRGDYGYTF.

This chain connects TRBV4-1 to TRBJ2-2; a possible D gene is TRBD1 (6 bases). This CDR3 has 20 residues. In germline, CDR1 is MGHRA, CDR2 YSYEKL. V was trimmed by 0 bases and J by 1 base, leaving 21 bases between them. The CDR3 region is CASSQDIGQNEPLNTGELFF. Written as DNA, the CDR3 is TGCGCCAGCAGCCAAGACATAGGACAGAACGAACCGTTGAACACCGGGGAGCTGTTTTTT.

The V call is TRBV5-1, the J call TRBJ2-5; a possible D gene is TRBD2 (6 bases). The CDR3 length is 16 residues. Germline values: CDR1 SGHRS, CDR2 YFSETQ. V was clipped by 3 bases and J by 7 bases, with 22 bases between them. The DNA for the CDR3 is TGCGCCAGCAGCTCCGGCTGGGACTCTTCGGCTGGGACCCAGTACTTC. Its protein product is CASSSGWDSSAGTQYF.